The 29 T cell receptor beta chains listed next were all sequenced from one sample in a study of response to subunit inactivated influenza vaccine. TCRdb analysed the RT-PCR reads with MiXCR anew, one entry per CDR3 protein. The sample shows roughly 650,000 distinct CDR3 sequences, roughly 15% of them seen only once. This specimen consisted of PBMCs from blood, obtained around 15 days before vaccination. The receptor source for this set is a man aged 50-60 years who received an inactivated influenza vaccine.

The chain carries TRBV20-1 and TRBJ2-7, with no clear D. The V and J ends lost 0 bases and 2 bases respectively, with 8 bases between them. Germline V lookup: CDR1 DFQATT, CDR2 SNEGSKA (reference sequence). This CDR3 contains 13 residues. CDR3 nucleotides: TGCAGTGCTAGAGAGTCGGCTCCCTACGAGCAGTACTTC. Encoded protein: CSARESAPYEQYF.

V gene TRBV6-4 combines with J gene TRBJ1-2; 7 nucleotides line up with TRBD1. CDR1 and CDR2 (germline): MRHNA, SNTAGT. The CDR3 spans 12 residues. V was clipped by 1 base and J by 10 bases; unmatched bases: 3. CDR3 sequence reads: CASSDLQGTYTF. The CDR3 DNA reads TGTGCCAGCAGTGACTTACAGGGGACCTACACCTTC.

The sample holds a few counts of this clonotype. The chain links TRBV7-6 to TRBJ2-2, with D possibly being TRBD2 (5 bases). Germline CDR1 is SGHVS and CDR2 is FNYEAQ. The V and J ends lost 2 bases and 3 bases respectively, with 19 bases between them. CDR3 length equals 18 residues. Written as DNA, the CDR3 is TGTGCCAGCAGCTTATTCTTGGGCCGGACTCGAGACACCGGGGAGCTGTTTTTT. Its translation is CASSLFLGRTRDTGELFF.

This clonotype was seen a few times. The rearrangement joins TRBV6-5 to TRBJ2-1; TRBD2 matches 13 bases. Germline-derived CDR1 and CDR2 are MNHEY and SVGAGI. V lost 4 bases and J lost 7; bases outside the gene matches: 10. This CDR3 is built from 17 residues. The DNA of the CDR3 is TGTGCCAGCAGTTTCATAGTGACTAGCGGGAGGTTTAATGAGCAGTTCTTC. Residues: CASSFIVTSGRFNEQFF.

This chain joins TRBV7-2 and TRBJ1-2, with D uncertain. V was cut by 5 bases and J by 4 bases, with 11 bases left in between. This CDR3 is 13 amino acids long. Germline values: CDR1 SGHTA, CDR2 FQGNSA. The CDR3 nucleotides are TGTGCCAGCAGCCCCAACTCAGGCTATGGCTACACCTTC. Amino acid sequence: CASSPNSGYGYTF.

V gene TRBV20-1 combines with J gene TRBJ2-1, with unresolved D. V dropped 1 base and J dropped 6 bases, with 13 bases sitting between them. Germline values: CDR1 DFQATT, CDR2 SNEGSKA (reference sequence). The CDR3 sequence is 14 residues long. The chain's CDR3 is CSARVWGVFNEQFF. The CDR3 nucleotides are TGCAGTGCTAGAGTATGGGGTGTTTTCAATGAGCAGTTCTTC.

The rearrangement joins TRBV15 to TRBJ1-4; D is ambiguous. CDR3 size: 13 residues. V lost 1 base and J lost 8, with 8 bases in between. Germline-derived CDR1 and CDR2 are LNHNV and YYDKDF (reference sequence). The CDR3 region has the DNA TGTGCCACCAGCAGAGCGGGGAGGGAAAAACTGTTTTTT. The encoded protein is CATSRAGREKLFF.

The genes are TRBV24-1 and TRBJ2-4; 8 bases match TRBD1. The germline CDR1 and CDR2 sequences are KGHDR and SFDVKD. Trimming removed 4 bases from V and 1 base from J; junction bases left unmatched: 2. The CDR3 totals 15 residues. CDR3 residues: CATSDRQGAKNIQYF. The CDR3, as DNA: TGTGCCACCAGTGACCGACAGGGGGCCAAAAACATTCAGTACTTC.

V is TRBV20-1 and J is TRBJ1-1, with TRBD1 as a possible D gene (5 bases). Germline V gene lookup returns CDR1 DFQATT and CDR2 SNEGSKA (reference sequence). CDR3 length: 12 amino acids. Trimming removed 2 bases from V and 10 bases from J, with 14 bases in between. CDR3 nucleotides: TGCAGTGCTAGATCTGGTAGCGGGGGAGCTTTCTTT. Translating it yields CSARSGSGGAFF.

The chain is built from TRBV4-3 and TRBJ2-7; 7 bases align to TRBD2. The V gene's germline CDR1 is LGHNA and CDR2 YSLEER. The CDR3 sequence is 16 residues long. The V gene end was trimmed by 0 bases and the J gene end by 4 bases; junction bases not matched to a gene: 9. The CDR3 here is CASSQDQWGGTYEQYF. The CDR3 region has the DNA TGCGCCAGCAGCCAAGATCAGTGGGGGGGAACTTACGAGCAGTACTTC.

V is TRBV7-9 and J is TRBJ2-2; D ambiguous. The CDR3 covers 16 residues. V was trimmed by 5 bases and J by 0 bases, leaving 13 bases between them. Germline loops: CDR1 SEHNR, CDR2 FQNEAQ (reference sequence). CDR3 bases: TGTGCCAGCAGCCCCCCCAGCGCAGCGAACACCGGGGAGCTGTTTTTT. Translated: CASSPPSAANTGELFF. The full variable domain, in which reference TRBV7-9 and TRBJ2-2 provide the parts outside the CDR3, is DTGVSQNPRHKITKRGQNVTFRCDPISEHNRLYWYRQTLGQGPEFLTYFQNEAQLEKSRLLSDRFSAERPKGSFSTLEIQRTEQGDSAMYLCASSPPSAANTGELFFGEGSRLTVL.

This clonotype showed up just a few times. The chain joins TRBV4-1 to TRBJ2-5; D call uncertain. CDR1 and CDR2 (germline): MGHRA, YSYEKL. The CDR3 loop spans 15 amino acids. Trimming took 0 bases from V and 3 from J, leaving 11 bases between them. Here the CDR3 DNA reads TGCGCCAGCAGCCAAGAGGGGAAGAGGAAAGAGACCCAGTACTTC. Amino acid sequence: CASSQEGKRKETQYF.

This clonotype has more than one count but fewer than ten. V is TRBV4-1 and J is TRBJ2-7; possibly TRBD1 for D (6 bases). V was cut by 1 base and J by 2 bases, with 12 bases left in between. This CDR3 is built from 15 residues. Germline V CDR1 and CDR2: MGHRA, YSYEKL. Written as DNA, the CDR3 is TGCGCCAGCAGCCAAGTTCCACAGGGAGCCTACGAGCAGTACTTC. Protein: CASSQVPQGAYEQYF.

This clonotype was counted a few times. V is TRBV7-9 and J is TRBJ2-5; TRBD2 aligns across 7 bases. Germline lookup yields CDR1 SEHNR and CDR2 FQNEAQ (reference sequence). The J segment lost 1 base and the V segment lost 5 bases, leaving 13 bases of the junction unmatched. The CDR3 runs to 17 residues. The chain's CDR3 is CASSPPLGLAVQETQYF. The CDR3 coding sequence is TGTGCCAGCAGCCCTCCCCTGGGGCTAGCGGTCCAAGAGACCCAGTACTTC.

This clonotype was counted ten times or more. The rearrangement links TRBV10-3 to TRBJ2-1, with 8 positions matching TRBD2. V dropped 10 bases and J dropped 5; count of bases not matched to a gene: 13. There are 15 residues in the CDR3. The germline CDR1 and CDR2 sequences are ENHRY and SYGVKD. CDR3 DNA: TGTGCCACCGACGGCCGGGAGGGGTTCCACAATGAGCAGTTCTTC. Its translation is CATDGREGFHNEQFF.

This clonotype was detected once. The rearrangement uses TRBV20-1 and TRBJ2-6; D not resolved. The CDR3 runs to 13 residues. Trimming took 2 bases from V and 1 from J, leaving 3 bases between them. CDR1 and CDR2 (germline): DFQATT, SNEGSKA (reference sequence). For the CDR3, the DNA is TGCAGTGCTAGACAGTCTGGGGCCAACGTCCTGACTTTC. Its protein product is CSARQSGANVLTF.

J is TRBJ1-2 and V is TRBV5-1; a possible D gene is TRBD1 (6 bases). Trimming left V 7 bases short and J 5 bases short, with 27 bases between. Looked up from germline, CDR1 is SGHRS and CDR2 is YFSETQ. The length of the CDR3 is 17 residues. The CDR3 sequence is CASEKYPDSGKDYGYTF. The CDR3, as DNA: TGCGCCAGCGAAAAATACCCGGACAGCGGGAAGGATTATGGCTACACCTTC.

This chain links TRBV20-1 with TRBJ2-3, with 9 nucleotides matching TRBD1. Trimming at V came to 4 bases and at J to 0 bases, leaving 2 bases not matched to a gene. Germline values: CDR1 DFQATT, CDR2 SNEGSKA (reference sequence). The CDR3 is made up of 14 amino acids. The CDR3 nucleotides read TGCAGTGCTAACAGGGGGCCGAGCACAGATACGCAGTATTTT. As protein: CSANRGPSTDTQYF.

This clonotype was detected only a few times. The rearrangement uses TRBV20-1 and TRBJ2-3; 8 positions agree with TRBD2. Germline CDR1 DFQATT, CDR2 SNEGSKA (reference sequence). V lost 4 bases, J lost 1 base, and 1 base stayed unmatched. The CDR3 is 13 amino acids. CDR3 region: CSAKTSGTDTQYF. CDR3 DNA sequence: TGCAGTGCTAAGACTAGCGGCACAGATACGCAGTATTTT.

The genes are TRBV9 and TRBJ2-3; 12 nucleotides match TRBD2. Germline values: CDR1 SGDLS, CDR2 YYNGEE. The length of the CDR3 is 16 residues. V lost 3 bases to trimming and J lost 5 bases; unmatched junction nucleotides: 7. Here the CDR3 reads CASSGRLAGVRDTQYF. DNA for the CDR3: TGTGCCAGCAGCGGTCGACTAGCGGGAGTGCGAGATACGCAGTATTTT.

This clonotype was observed a handful of times. CDR3 coding DNA: TGCAGTGCCGACAGGGGGCCTCCTTACGAGCAGTACTTC. It translates to CSADRGPPYEQYF. This rearrangement joins TRBV20-1 to TRBJ2-7; 10 bases match TRBD1. Germline loops: CDR1 DFQATT, CDR2 SNEGSKA (reference sequence). The CDR3 is 13 amino acids. Germline trimming cut 6 bases from V and 4 bases from J; bases unmatched to any gene: 6.

The chain employs TRBV20-1 and TRBJ2-5, with a weak D call TRBD1 (6 bases). The V and J ends lost 6 bases and 5 bases respectively, with 19 bases between them. This CDR3 is 14 amino acids long. Germline CDR1 reads DFQATT; CDR2 reads SNEGSKA (reference sequence). The CDR3 DNA is TGCAGTGCCAGCGAAGGGGGTGGTGTGGAGACCCAGTACTTC. It specifies CSASEGGGVETQYF.

The chain uses TRBV3-1 and TRBJ2-7, with D hard to call. V gave up 4 bases and J gave up 2 bases, with 12 bases separating them. The CDR3 totals 14 residues. Germline lookup yields CDR1 LGHDT and CDR2 YNNKEL (reference sequence). The chain's CDR3 is CASSPGSLTYEQYF. In DNA form, the CDR3 reads TGTGCCAGCAGCCCCGGGTCTTTAACCTACGAGCAGTACTTC.

The J gene is TRBJ2-3, the V gene TRBV20-1; perhaps TRBD1 as D (6 bases). V was cut by 0 bases and J by 5 bases, with 15 bases left in between. The CDR3 spans 15 residues. CDR1 and CDR2 from the germline V gene are DFQATT and SNEGSKA (reference sequence). The CDR3 here is CSARDPGSTGDTQYF. DNA of the CDR3: TGCAGTGCTAGAGATCCGGGCTCGACAGGAGATACGCAGTATTTT.

This clonotype was observed a handful of times. This chain uses TRBV4-1 with TRBJ1-6, with 9 bases identical to TRBD1. V trimming: 5 bases; J trimming: 9 bases; junction bases outside the gene matches: 8. Germline loops: CDR1 MGHRA, CDR2 YSYEKL. The CDR3 is made up of 15 amino acids. CDR3 sequence (DNA): TGCGCCAGCAGCGGGGGACAGGGACAGTTTTCACCCCTCCACTTT. As protein: CASSGGQGQFSPLHF.

The chain recombines TRBV12-3 or TRBV12-4 with TRBJ1-2; D not resolved. V was shortened by 1 base and J by 6 bases, with 6 bases between the two germline ends. The CDR3 contains 12 residues. CDR3 loop: CASSLDSDGYTF. CDR3 nucleotide sequence: TGTGCCAGCAGTTTAGACAGCGATGGCTACACCTTC.

This sequence joins TRBV7-8 and TRBJ2-5; D may correspond to TRBD1 or TRBD2 (6 bases each). The CDR3 runs to 14 residues. The V end was cut by 5 bases, the J end by 2 bases, with 12 bases between. Germline V gene lookup returns CDR1 SGHVS and CDR2 FQNEAQ. This chain's CDR3 is CASSRGRVQETQYF. The CDR3 DNA follows: TGTGCCAGCAGCCGGGGGCGGGTTCAAGAGACCCAGTACTTC.

The chain couples TRBV14 to TRBJ2-1; 8 bases align to TRBD2. This CDR3 contains 14 residues. V trimming: 6 bases; J trimming: 8 bases; junction bases outside the gene matches: 9. The germline gives CDR1 SGHDN, CDR2 FVKESK. The CDR3 here is CASRLLGGAHEQFF. The CDR3 DNA follows: TGTGCCAGCAGACTCCTCGGGGGGGCCCATGAGCAGTTCTTC. Full variable domain (missing parts from reference TRBV14 and TRBJ2-1): EAGVTQFPSHSVIEKGQTVTLRCDPISGHDNLYWYRRVMGKEIKFLLHFVKESKQDESGMPNNRFLAERTGGTYSTLKVQPAELEDSGVYFCASRLLGGAHEQFFGPGTRLTVL.

This clonotype was seen more than once but under ten times. In DNA, the CDR3 is TGTGCCAGCAGTCGGCAGGGGGGCTACACCTTC. Residues: CASSRQGGYTF. This sequence joins TRBV6-2 or TRBV6-3 and TRBJ1-2, with a weak D call TRBD1 (6 bases). The germline V gene encodes CDR1 MNHEY and CDR2 SVGEGT. V was shortened by 5 bases and J by 8 bases, with 9 bases between the two germline ends. This CDR3 has 11 amino acids.